These 13 T cell receptor beta chains originate from one sample sequenced in a study of T cell changes during pregnancy in multiple sclerosis. Libraries were prepared by immunoSEQ multiplex PCR; TCRdb keeps only in-frame clonotypes and omits some of them. The repertoire holds 78,000 or so clones, with about 92% as singletons. The specimen was peripheral blood, collected before pregnancy. Every receptor here comes from a female donor with multiple sclerosis, enrolled in a pregnancy study.

The chain uses TRBV7-9 and TRBJ2-2; 8 positions match TRBD2. The CDR3 extends over 18 amino acids. Germline CDR1 and CDR2: SEHNR and FQNEAQ (reference sequence). J gave up 0 bases and V 5 bases, and 11 bases lay outside the gene matches. The CDR3: CASSNPPRGATNTGELFF. The CDR3, as DNA: TGTGCCAGCAGCAACCCCCCGCGGGGGGCGACGAACACCGGGGAGCTGTTTTTT.

This rearrangement joins TRBV6-1 to TRBJ2-5; 8 bases are shared with TRBD2. Germline V gene lookup returns CDR1 MNHNS and CDR2 SASEGT. Trimming at V came to 3 bases and at J to 5 bases, leaving 8 bases not matched to a gene. The CDR3 is 15 residues long. The CDR3 sequence is CASSEGLEVTETQYF. The CDR3 DNA follows: TGTGCCAGCAGTGAGGGACTAGAGGTTACGGAGACCCAGTACTTC.

This clone was recorded once. The chain recombines TRBV21-1 with TRBJ2-7; the table's D call, TRBD1, was not checked against the DNA. TRBV21-1 is a pseudogene segment. The CDR3 totals 12 residues. CDR3 DNA sequence: TGTGCCAGCCCCACAGGGGTCTACGAGCAGTACTTC. Amino acids: CASPTGVYEQYF.

This sequence joins TRBV7-9 and TRBJ2-2; the match to TRBD2 covers 7 bases. The CDR3 covers 16 residues. V shed 1 base and J 5 bases; nucleotides not matched to a gene: 7. Germline-derived CDR1 and CDR2 are SEHNR and FQNEAQ (reference sequence). CDR3 nucleotides: TGTGCCAGCAGCTTAGGCAGCGGGGTAAAGACCGGGGAGCTGTTTTTT. Amino acid sequence: CASSLGSGVKTGELFF.

The chain joins TRBV19 to TRBJ2-2; no firm D call. CDR1 and CDR2 from the germline V gene are LNHDA and SQIVND (reference sequence). The CDR3 is 14 residues long. V was clipped by 7 bases and J by 2 bases, with 11 bases between them. DNA for the CDR3: TGTGCCAGTACAGGCAGCCCCAACACCGGGGAGCTGTTTTTT. Translating gives CASTGSPNTGELFF.

The chain couples TRBV7-8 to TRBJ2-2, with D perhaps TRBD2 (6 bases). This CDR3 region has 16 residues. Germline loops: CDR1 SGHVS, CDR2 FQNEAQ. Trimming shortened V by 5 bases and J by 0 bases, and 13 bases separated the two germline ends. The DNA for the CDR3 is TGTGCCAGCAGCCTAGGTTGGGGGGCGAACACCGGGGAGCTGTTTTTT. Amino acid sequence: CASSLGWGANTGELFF.

The chain is built from TRBV6-5 and TRBJ2-1, with 9 bases lining up with TRBD1. The CDR3 spans 16 residues. J lost 7 bases, V lost 3 bases, and 10 bases had no gene match. Germline lookup yields CDR1 MNHEY and CDR2 SVGAGI. CDR3 in DNA: TGTGCCAGCAGTTATTCTCCGGGACAGGGTTTGAATGAGCAGTTCTTC. The encoded protein is CASSYSPGQGLNEQFF.

The chain couples TRBV19 to TRBJ1-1; D is unresolved. V shed 3 bases and J shed 5 bases, with 16 bases lying between them. The length of the CDR3 is 15 residues. Germline values: CDR1 LNHDA, CDR2 SQIVND (reference sequence). CDR3: CASSISVQASTEAFF. The CDR3 DNA sequence: TGTGCCAGTAGTATTTCCGTGCAAGCGAGTACTGAAGCTTTCTTT. The whole variable domain, filled in from reference TRBV19 and TRBJ1-1, reads DGGITQSPKYLFRKEGQNVTLSCEQNLNHDAMYWYRQDPGQGLRLIYYSQIVNDFQKGDIAEGYSVSREKKESFPLTVTSAQKNPTAFYLCASSISVQASTEAFFGQGTRLTVV.

This clone was picked up one time. The chain employs TRBV18 and TRBJ2-7, with 7 bases that match TRBD1. Per the germline V gene, CDR1 is KGHSH and CDR2 is LQKENI. V lost 3 bases, J lost 3 bases, and 8 bases stayed unmatched. This CDR3 has 15 residues. CDR3 loop: CASSPRQGPIYEQYF. The CDR3 region has the DNA TGTGCCAGCTCACCGAGACAGGGACCTATCTACGAGCAGTACTTC.

The chain employs TRBV27 and TRBJ2-5; TRBD2 might be the D (6 bases). Germline values: CDR1 MNHEY, CDR2 SMNVEV (reference sequence). The CDR3 is made up of 15 amino acids. V lost 6 bases, J lost 2 bases, and 16 bases lay in between. In DNA form, the CDR3 reads TGTGCCAGCAGATCACAATTGGGACTTCAAGAGACCCAGTACTTC. This codes for CASRSQLGLQETQYF.

The chain couples TRBV10-3 to TRBJ2-7; D possibly corresponds to TRBD1 (5 bases). V was clipped by 3 bases and J by 3 bases, with 6 bases between them. Per the germline V gene, CDR1 is ENHRY and CDR2 is SYGVKD. The CDR3 extends over 12 amino acids. The CDR3 loop is CAISERGYEQYF. In nucleotides, the CDR3 is TGTGCCATCAGTGAAAGGGGCTACGAGCAGTACTTC.

V and J are TRBV28 and TRBJ2-3, with 11 positions matching TRBD1. The trim removed 7 bases at V and 2 bases at J, leaving 8 bases unmatched. The CDR3 runs 16 residues. Germline V gives CDR1 MDHEN, CDR2 SYDVKM. This CDR3 is CASIKDRGHPTDTQYF. The CDR3, as DNA: TGTGCCAGCATCAAGGACAGGGGGCACCCCACAGATACGCAGTATTTT.

The V gene is TRBV4-2, the J gene TRBJ2-1; 12 bases agree with TRBD1. Per germline, CDR1 LGHNA and CDR2 YNFKEQ. The CDR3 totals 15 residues. V dropped 4 bases and J dropped 8; count of bases not matched to a gene: 6. CDR3 region: CASSRPGTGGYEQFF. CDR3 bases: TGTGCCAGCAGCCGGCCCGGGACAGGGGGCTATGAGCAGTTCTTC.